The 26 T cell receptor beta chains in this list originate from one sample, sequenced in a study of T cell repertoires in cytomegalovirus infection. TCRdb redid the calling of the reads with MiXCR, one entry per CDR3 protein. The sample has 150,000 to 200,000 distinct CDR3 sequences; roughly 30% are singletons. What was sequenced was PBMCs. These receptors came from a human donor in good health (CMV status not recorded). Some clones in this sample may be carry-over from other donors' samples.

This clonotype has just a few counts. The chain carries TRBV7-8 and TRBJ1-3; TRBD1 matches at 7 bases. With 1 base clipped from V and 7 bases from J, the junction kept 4 bases outside the gene matches. Germline CDR1 is SGHVS and CDR2 is FQNEAQ. There are 14 residues in the CDR3. CDR3 DNA sequence: TGTGCCAGCAGCTTAGACCCAGGGGGGAACACCATATATTTT. Protein: CASSLDPGGNTIYF.

The chain is built from TRBV11-2 and TRBJ2-7; D gene ambiguous. Trimming took off 0 bases at V and 0 bases at J, with 6 bases between the two ends. Germline CDR1 and CDR2: SGHAT and FQNNGV. CDR3 length: 14 residues. The CDR3 nucleotides are TGTGCCAGCAGCTTAGACGGCACCTCCTACGAGCAGTACTTC. The encoded protein is CASSLDGTSYEQYF.

The chain employs TRBV10-3 and TRBJ2-7; no reliable D call. Germline V gene sequence: CDR1 ENHRY, CDR2 SYGVKD. The CDR3 consists of 14 residues. The V end was cut by 5 bases, the J end by 6 bases, with 17 bases between. The CDR3 DNA reads TGTGCCATCAGTATGGACGTAGGAGAAGGCGAGCAGTACTTC. Protein: CAISMDVGEGEQYF.

This clonotype was observed a few times. The chain is built from TRBV7-6 and TRBJ1-2, with a tentative D call TRBD1 (6 bases). Germline V gene lookup returns CDR1 SGHVS and CDR2 FNYEAQ. This CDR3 is built from 14 residues. Trimming took 5 bases from V and 2 from J, leaving 12 bases between them. Written as DNA, the CDR3 is TGTGCCAGCAGCAATCGGACAGTCAACTATGGCTACACCTTC. Amino acids: CASSNRTVNYGYTF. Full variable domain (rest looked up from reference TRBV7-6 and TRBJ1-2): GAGVSQSPRYKVTKRGQDVALRCDPISGHVSLYWYRQALGQGPEFLTYFNYEAQQDKSGLPNDRFSAERPEGSISTLTIQRTEQRDSAMYRCASSNRTVNYGYTFGSGTRLTVV.

This clonotype was counted at least ten times. The chain carries TRBV7-2 and TRBJ1-2; possible D gene TRBD1, 5 bases. The length of the CDR3 is 14 residues. The V and J ends lost 6 bases and 8 bases respectively, with 19 bases between them. CDR1 and CDR2 from the germline V gene are SGHTA and FQGNSA. CDR3 DNA sequence: TGTGCCAGCAGGTCCGGGGGGGGTCTGGGCGGCTACACCTTC. This gives the protein CASRSGGGLGGYTF.

This clonotype turned up a few times. The chain combines TRBV20-1 with TRBJ1-2, with 7 bases lining up with TRBD1. V gave up 5 bases and J gave up 4 bases; unmatched junction bases: 13. The CDR3 has 15 residues. Germline loops: CDR1 DFQATT, CDR2 SNEGSKA (reference sequence). The CDR3 loop is CSAREGGGLAYGYTF. The CDR3 nucleotides are TGCAGTGCTCGGGAGGGAGGGGGCCTCGCCTATGGCTACACCTTC.

This clonotype was observed a single time. The genes are TRBV19 and TRBJ1-5; 10 bases align to TRBD1. Germline CDR1 is LNHDA and CDR2 is SQIVND (reference sequence). With 4 bases clipped from V and 3 bases from J, the junction kept 9 bases outside the gene matches. This CDR3 has 17 residues. CDR3 DNA sequence: TGTGCCAGTAGTAGTACCGGGACAGGGGTCACCAATCAGCCCCAGCATTTT. Its protein product is CASSSTGTGVTNQPQHF.

The J gene is TRBJ1-5, the V gene TRBV6-6, with D unclear. The CDR3 loop spans 11 amino acids. Per the germline V gene, CDR1 is MNHNY and CDR2 is SVGAGI (reference sequence). The V and J ends lost 2 bases and 8 bases respectively, with 4 bases between them. The DNA of the CDR3 is TGTGCCAGCAGTTACGAGGAGCCCCAGCATTTT. Amino acid sequence: CASSYEEPQHF.

The chain joins TRBV6-5 to TRBJ2-3, with a weak D call TRBD1 (6 bases). V lost 5 bases and J lost 2, with 17 bases in between. Germline CDR1 and CDR2: MNHEY and SVGAGI. CDR3 length: 16 residues. The CDR3 DNA sequence: TGTGCCAGCAGTCGGGACACCCTAGGGCTCACAGATACGCAGTATTTT. Its protein is CASSRDTLGLTDTQYF.

The rearrangement links TRBV6-2 or TRBV6-3 to TRBJ2-7; D is uncertain. The CDR3 sequence is 11 residues long. Germline values: CDR1 MNHEY, CDR2 SVGEGT. V lost 10 bases to trimming and J lost 1 base, with 8 bases between them. The CDR3 coding sequence is TGTGCCAACGACCGATCCTACGAGCAGTACTTC. Translation gives CANDRSYEQYF.

This clonotype was seen a handful of times. V is TRBV6-2 or TRBV6-3 and J is TRBJ1-1, with no clear D. V shed 6 bases and J shed 8 bases, with 16 bases lying between them. Germline assignment: CDR1 MNHEY and CDR2 SVGEGT. The length of the CDR3 is 13 residues. CDR3 sequence (DNA): TGTGCCAGCAGCCGGATGCGAACCCCAGAAGCTTTCTTT. This codes for CASSRMRTPEAFF.

V usage is TRBV7-1 and J usage is TRBJ1-2; TRBD1 is a possible D gene (6 bases). TRBV7-1 is identified as an open reading frame with a role that is uncertain. The CDR3 has 14 amino acids. V lost 5 bases, J lost 7 bases, and 17 bases lay in between. This CDR3 reads CASSPGGLQGGYTF. The CDR3 nucleotides read TGTGCCAGCAGCCCGGGGGGCCTACAGGGTGGCTACACCTTC.

The sample holds a few counts of this clonotype. This sequence joins TRBV7-8 and TRBJ1-4; maybe TRBD1 (5 bases). The CDR3 is 15 amino acids. CDR1 and CDR2 from the germline V gene are SGHVS and FQNEAQ. The ends were cut back, 5 bases at V and 7 bases at J, with 17 bases in the middle. The CDR3 region has the DNA TGTGCCAGCAGCCTCCCGACAGCCTTTGGTGAAAAACTGTTTTTT. Encoded protein: CASSLPTAFGEKLFF.

The rearrangement joins TRBV19 to TRBJ1-5; D is unclear. CDR1 is LNHDA, CDR2 SQIVND, per germline (reference sequence). Trimming removed 7 bases from V and 3 bases from J, with 16 bases in between. This CDR3 has 15 amino acids. CDR3 region: CASTPRTGINQPQHF. The CDR3 DNA sequence: TGTGCCAGTACCCCCCGGACGGGGATCAATCAGCCCCAGCATTTT. The full variable domain, rest sourced from reference TRBV19 and TRBJ1-5, is DGGITQSPKYLFRKEGQNVTLSCEQNLNHDAMYWYRQDPGQGLRLIYYSQIVNDFQKGDIAEGYSVSREKKESFPLTVTSAQKNPTAFYLCASTPRTGINQPQHFGDGTRLSIL.

The rearrangement uses TRBV6-2 or TRBV6-3 and TRBJ1-5; no clear D gene. CDR3 size: 13 residues. Germline assignment: CDR1 MNHEY and CDR2 SVGEGT. Deletions cut 6 bases from V and 5 bases from J, with 11 bases between. The CDR3 loop reads CASSRSGDQPQHF. CDR3 nucleotide sequence: TGTGCCAGCAGCCGGAGTGGGGATCAGCCCCAGCATTTT.

The chain uses TRBV30 and TRBJ1-1, with D uncertain. V was trimmed by 4 bases and J by 0 bases, leaving 9 bases between them. The CDR3 has 13 residues. Germline V CDR1 and CDR2: GTSNPN, SVGIG (reference sequence). DNA of the CDR3: TGTGCCTGGAACAAGGGTATGAACACTGAAGCTTTCTTT. This sequence encodes CAWNKGMNTEAFF.

This clonotype has only a few counts. J is TRBJ2-7 and V is TRBV7-3, with D possibly matching TRBD2 (5 bases). CDR3 size: 16 residues. V lost 5 bases and J lost 2, with 19 bases in between. From germline, CDR1 is SGHTA and CDR2 FQGTGA. The DNA for the CDR3 is TGTGCCAGCAGCCCTCAACTGGGGAGAAGAACCTACGAGCAGTACTTC. It is translated as CASSPQLGRRTYEQYF.

The genes are TRBV6-5 and TRBJ1-6; 7 bases line up with TRBD1. V shed 5 bases and J 5 bases; nucleotides not matched to a gene: 9. The CDR3 totals 16 residues. Germline loops: CDR1 MNHEY, CDR2 SVGAGI. The CDR3 bases are TGTGCCAGCAGTCGGGGGGACAGAGCAAATAATTCACCCCTCCACTTT. Protein sequence: CASSRGDRANNSPLHF.

The chain uses TRBV12-3 or TRBV12-4 and TRBJ2-5, with D possibly TRBD2 on 7 matching bases. This CDR3 comprises 14 residues. Trimming took off 6 bases at V and 9 bases at J, with 20 bases between the two ends. DNA for the CDR3: TGTGCCAGCAGACCTGCTTGGGGGCGGGAGTCCCAGTACTTC. Its translation is CASRPAWGRESQYF.

In its sample, this clonotype was seen many times. The chain joins TRBV5-5 to TRBJ2-2; D ambiguous. Germline V lookup: CDR1 SGHKS, CDR2 YYEKEE (reference sequence). Trimming removed 3 bases at V and 2 bases at J, with 8 bases between. The CDR3 sequence is 14 residues long. The CDR3 sequence is CASSSGPNTGELFF. DNA for the CDR3: TGTGCCAGCAGCTCCGGACCCAACACCGGGGAGCTGTTTTTT.

This clonotype was counted only a few times. CDR3 in amino acids: CASSLPQGSPGNQPQHF. CDR3 coding DNA: TGTGCCAGCAGTTTACCACAGGGGTCACCTGGCAATCAGCCCCAGCATTTT. The chain joins TRBV28 to TRBJ1-5; the match to TRBD1 covers 7 bases. The J segment lost 2 bases and the V segment lost 2 bases, leaving 9 bases of the junction unmatched. This CDR3 comprises 17 residues. The germline V gene has CDR1 MDHEN and CDR2 SYDVKM.

This clonotype was detected ten times or more. The chain uses TRBV11-2 and TRBJ1-3; no definite D call. Trimming cost V 3 bases and J 0 bases, with 9 bases left between them. The germline V gene encodes CDR1 SGHAT and CDR2 FQNNGV. The CDR3 totals 15 residues. DNA for the CDR3: TGTGCCAGCAGCTTCGAACTGTCCTCTGGAAACACCATATATTTT. Its protein product is CASSFELSSGNTIYF. Drawing the rest from reference TRBV11-2 and TRBJ1-3, the complete variable domain is EAGVAQSPRYKIIEKRQSVAFWCNPISGHATLYWYQQILGQGPKLLIQFQNNGVVDDSQLPKDRFSAERLKGVDSTLKIQPAKLEDSAVYLCASSFELSSGNTIYFGEGSWLTVV.

This clonotype was counted between two and nine times. The chain carries TRBV9 and TRBJ2-1, with D maybe TRBD2 (5 bases). V lost 3 bases, J lost 2 bases, and 9 bases lay in between. This CDR3 spans 14 amino acids. CDR1 is SGDLS and CDR2 is YYNGEE in the germline V gene. The CDR3 sequence: CASSAQRAYNEQFF. The CDR3 DNA reads as TGTGCCAGCAGCGCTCAGAGGGCCTACAATGAGCAGTTCTTC.

V gene TRBV6-1 combines with J gene TRBJ2-3, with 14 positions matching TRBD2. Germline V lookup: CDR1 MNHNS, CDR2 SASEGT. The CDR3 extends over 17 amino acids. V trimming: 6 bases; J trimming: 6 bases; junction bases outside the gene matches: 11. This CDR3 is CASRKRLAGGHVDTQYF. CDR3 sequence (DNA): TGTGCCAGCAGAAAACGACTAGCGGGGGGGCATGTGGATACGCAGTATTTT.

This clonotype showed up many times. The CDR3 bases are TGTGCCAGCAGCTTGGGACTCACCTACGAGCAGTACTTC. Residues: CASSLGLTYEQYF. The chain couples TRBV5-6 to TRBJ2-7; D is ambiguous. CDR3 length: 13 residues. The V end was cut by 0 bases, the J end by 2 bases, with 6 bases between. The germline gives CDR1 SGHDT, CDR2 YYEEEE.

V and J are TRBV28 and TRBJ1-2; D is possibly TRBD1 (5 bases). This CDR3 has 13 residues. V lost 2 bases to trimming and J lost 6 bases, with 10 bases between them. The germline CDR1 and CDR2 sequences are MDHEN and SYDVKM. The DNA of the CDR3 is TGTGCCAGCAGTTTAGAGGGGTTAGATGGCTACACCTTC. This sequence encodes CASSLEGLDGYTF.